The present TCR beta chain was sequenced within a study of blood T cell repertoires in COVID-19. At the level of the study: Some COVID-19 samples were acute and others convalescent; all came from the United States, Italy and Spain. Sample material is recorded as cDNA or gDNA derived from T cells, B-cell-depleted T cells, or PBMCs.

Per germline, CDR1 MDHEN and CDR2 SYDVKM. Unmatched junction bases numbered 18, after V lost 8 bases and J lost 5 bases. The CDR3 length is 18 residues. Original data processing: Nucleated cell counts were estimated from reference gene primer amplification. TCRdb's table, derived via immunoSEQ multiplex PCR, lists solely in-frame clones and lacks some. V, J and clone size were drawn from that table, and D and trimming were deduced from the DNA. The sample shows approximately 230,000 clones, nearly 90% of them seen only once. This clonotype originated in a man between 18 and 29 years old with active or convalescent COVID-19. Sequencing was carried out using peripheral blood. The V gene is TRBV28, the J gene TRBJ2-2, with TRBD2 identical over 9 bases. The CDR3 nucleotides are TGTGCCAGCCTCCCCGCGCCCAGGCTAGCGGGAAATACCGGGGAGCTGTTTTTT. Residues: CASLPAPRLAGNTGELFF.